The 28 T cell receptor beta chains reported below all come from one sample, sequenced in a study of blood T cell repertoires in COVID-19 (dated by TCRdb to about 2020). Library prep was done by the immunoSEQ multiplex PCR assay. Held by TCRdb, this immuneACCESS table contains in-frame sequences only and omits some clones. Under half of the omission traces to an unresolved V gene where checked; the cause of the rest is unknown. The table for this sample lists about 140,000 clones; 65% to 85% of them were counted only once. Approximately 5.1% of the sample is in the top ten clones. Sequencing was done on a sample of PBMCs or T cells enriched from blood (not recorded which). The receptor source for this set is a man between 70 and 80 years old who had been exposed to COVID-19.

This clone is a singleton in its sample. The CDR3, as DNA: TGTGCCAGCAGTCTACCCGGGACAGGGTCTTCACCCCTCCACTTT. Translation gives CASSLPGTGSSPLHF. The chain couples TRBV28 to TRBJ1-6; 9 nucleotides agree with TRBD1. Trimming at V came to 5 bases and at J to 9 bases, leaving 8 bases not matched to a gene. The CDR3 has 15 amino acids. CDR1 is MDHEN and CDR2 is SYDVKM in the germline V gene.

The chain employs TRBV19 and TRBJ2-2; D gene ambiguous. The V gene lost 7 bases and the J gene lost 8 bases, with 5 bases spanning the gap. Germline values: CDR1 LNHDA, CDR2 SQIVND (reference sequence). CDR3 length: 10 residues. CDR3 amino acids: CASKSGELFF. The CDR3 nucleotides read TGTGCCAGTAAATCTGGGGAGCTGTTTTTT.

This clone was observed a few times. CDR3 DNA: TGTGCCAGCAGCTCGCGGGACAGCTCCTACGAGCAGTACTTC. It codes for CASSSRDSSYEQYF. This chain joins TRBV9 and TRBJ2-7, with D possibly being TRBD1 (7 bases). The CDR3 consists of 14 residues. V lost 4 bases, J lost 0 bases, and 11 bases lay in between. The V gene's germline CDR1 is SGDLS and CDR2 YYNGEE.

The rearrangement joins TRBV28 to TRBJ1-5; no reliable D call. The germline V gene has CDR1 MDHEN and CDR2 SYDVKM. The CDR3 is made up of 12 amino acids. V was cut by 2 bases and J by 7 bases, with 6 bases left in between. This CDR3 is CASSLTSQPQHF. In DNA form, the CDR3 reads TGTGCCAGCAGTTTAACTAGCCAGCCCCAGCATTTT. The full variable domain, rest sourced from reference TRBV28 and TRBJ1-5, is DVKVTQSSRYLVKRTGEKVFLECVQDMDHENMFWYRQDPGLGLRLIYFSYDVKMKEKGDIPEGYSVSREKKERFSLILESASTNQTSMYLCASSLTSQPQHFGDGTRLSIL.

This chain uses TRBV28 with TRBJ1-1, with D possibly TRBD1 on 6 matching bases. The CDR3 length is 15 residues. V shed 5 bases and J shed 3 bases, with 16 bases lying between them. CDR1 MDHEN and CDR2 SYDVKM come from the germline V gene. The CDR3 DNA reads TGTGCCAGCAGTCCAGGTACAGGGTTAGACACTGAAGCTTTCTTT. This sequence encodes CASSPGTGLDTEAFF. Variable domain in full (rest from reference TRBV28 and TRBJ1-1): DVKVTQSSRYLVKRTGEKVFLECVQDMDHENMFWYRQDPGLGLRLIYFSYDVKMKEKGDIPEGYSVSREKKERFSLILESASTNQTSMYLCASSPGTGLDTEAFFGQGTRLTVV.

The chain combines TRBV5-1 with TRBJ1-2, with D unclear. Germline CDR1 and CDR2: SGHRS and YFSETQ. V gave up 4 bases and J gave up 4 bases, with 17 bases separating them. This CDR3 region has 15 residues. The CDR3 loop is CASSPLRLVVYGYTF. In nucleotides, the CDR3 is TGCGCCAGCAGCCCCCTTCGGTTGGTGGTCTATGGCTACACCTTC.

This chain uses TRBV11-2 with TRBJ2-1, with 8 bases lining up with TRBD2. With V trimmed by 4 bases and J by 2 bases, 4 bases remained unmatched. The CDR3 covers 15 residues. Looked up from germline, CDR1 is SGHAT and CDR2 is FQNNGV. In nucleotides, the CDR3 is TGTGCCAGCAGCTCCCGGACTAGCCCCTACAATGAGCAGTTCTTC. Translated: CASSSRTSPYNEQFF.

The rearrangement uses TRBV18 and TRBJ2-5; no definite D call. V shed 2 bases and J shed 0 bases, with 7 bases lying between them. CDR1 and CDR2 (germline): KGHSH, LQKENI. This CDR3 has 14 residues. The DNA of the CDR3 is TGTGCCAGCTCACCAGCTAGGTACCAAGAGACCCAGTACTTC. As protein: CASSPARYQETQYF.

This clone has just a few counts. The chain combines TRBV15 with TRBJ1-6, with 8 bases identical to TRBD1. V lost 2 bases, J lost 8 bases, and 8 bases stayed unmatched. The germline gives CDR1 LNHNV, CDR2 YYDKDF (reference sequence). This CDR3 is 16 amino acids long. CDR3 residues: CATSRLDGTGDSPLHF. The CDR3 coding sequence is TGTGCCACCAGCAGATTAGACGGGACAGGAGATTCACCCCTCCACTTT.

This sequence joins TRBV14 and TRBJ1-3, with 9 bases fitting TRBD1. Germline values: CDR1 SGHDN, CDR2 FVKESK. Trimming at V came to 4 bases and at J to 4 bases, leaving 8 bases not matched to a gene. CDR3 length equals 16 residues. The CDR3 DNA reads as TGTGCCAGCAGCCCTCCCGGGACAGGGTACGGAAACACCATATATTTT. This translates into CASSPPGTGYGNTIYF.

The chain links TRBV2 to TRBJ1-3; D perhaps matches TRBD1 (5 bases). Trimming pared 6 bases from V and 1 base from J, leaving 10 bases between. Germline assignment: CDR1 SNHLY and CDR2 FYNNEI. The CDR3 spans 14 residues. The DNA for the CDR3 is TGTGCCAGCAGCAGGGTTAGGTCTGGAAACACCATATATTTT. Its protein is CASSRVRSGNTIYF.

The chain uses TRBV5-4 and TRBJ2-7; 9 nucleotides match TRBD2. The germline V gene encodes CDR1 SGHNT and CDR2 YYREEE (reference sequence). The CDR3 is made up of 15 amino acids. V was clipped by 3 bases and J by 1 base; unmatched bases: 5. The chain's CDR3 is CASSSPGLASYEQYF. CDR3 DNA sequence: TGTGCCAGCAGCTCCCCGGGACTAGCATCCTACGAGCAGTACTTC.

This rearrangement joins TRBV3-1 (or the pseudogene TRBV3-2) to TRBJ2-5; no firm D call. V was trimmed by 1 base and J by 1 base, leaving 7 bases between them. The CDR3 contains 14 residues. CDR1 and CDR2 from the germline V gene are LGHDT and YNNKEL (reference sequence). This CDR3 is CASSQGNSQETQYF. In DNA form, the CDR3 reads TGTGCCAGCAGCCAAGGTAACAGCCAAGAGACCCAGTACTTC.

The rearrangement joins TRBV15 to TRBJ2-3, with D possibly being TRBD1 (5 bases). Germline V gene lookup returns CDR1 LNHNV and CDR2 YYDKDF (reference sequence). V was trimmed by 5 bases and J by 6 bases, leaving 21 bases between them. This CDR3 contains 16 residues. DNA for the CDR3: TGTGCCACCAGCGGGGCTTCGACCCTCCCCGAGGATACGCAGTATTTT. Amino acids: CATSGASTLPEDTQYF.

The rearrangement uses TRBV12-3 or TRBV12-4 and TRBJ1-2, with a possible D match to TRBD1 (6 bases). This CDR3 comprises 13 residues. V was clipped by 6 bases and J by 8 bases, with 16 bases between them. In DNA form, the CDR3 reads TGTGCCAGCAGATCGCTGAGGGGGGGAGGCTACACCTTC. Translating it yields CASRSLRGGGYTF.

The V call is TRBV5-1, the J call TRBJ1-1, with D perhaps matching TRBD1 (5 bases). V was trimmed by 1 base and J by 2 bases, leaving 12 bases between them. Germline-derived CDR1 and CDR2 are SGHRS and YFSETQ. This CDR3 has 15 amino acids. CDR3 protein: CASSLQFGGNTEAFF. CDR3 bases: TGCGCCAGCAGCTTGCAGTTCGGGGGTAACACTGAAGCTTTCTTT.

The genes are TRBV6-5 and TRBJ1-2; D remains ambiguous. The V gene lost 6 bases and the J gene lost 2 bases, with 13 bases spanning the gap. CDR1 is MNHEY, CDR2 SVGAGI, per germline. The CDR3 is 14 residues long. The CDR3 is CASRKTTHNYGYTF. CDR3 nucleotide sequence: TGTGCCAGCAGGAAGACAACCCACAACTATGGCTACACCTTC.

The J gene is TRBJ1-1, the V gene TRBV18; D remains unclear. Germline V gene lookup returns CDR1 KGHSH and CDR2 LQKENI. The CDR3 has 14 amino acids. V was cut by 2 bases and J by 2 bases, with 9 bases left in between. CDR3 region: CASSPKQHNTEAFF. As DNA, the CDR3 is TGTGCCAGCTCACCAAAACAGCACAACACTGAAGCTTTCTTT.

The chain carries TRBV2 and TRBJ1-5; the match to TRBD1 covers 11 bases. V dropped 7 bases and J dropped 1; count of bases not matched to a gene: 18. Germline lookup yields CDR1 SNHLY and CDR2 FYNNEI. The CDR3 is 20 residues long. The CDR3 sequence is CASTFATGTGGIWSNQPQHF. In DNA form, the CDR3 reads TGTGCCAGCACTTTTGCAACCGGGACAGGGGGAATTTGGAGCAATCAGCCCCAGCATTTT.

The V and J genes are TRBV11-2 and TRBJ2-7; TRBD2 is a possible D gene (6 bases). V was shortened by 1 base and J by 3 bases, with 13 bases between the two germline ends. Germline V gene lookup returns CDR1 SGHAT and CDR2 FQNNGV. The CDR3 is 15 amino acids. The CDR3 is CASSLGHRTNYEQYF. The CDR3 nucleotides are TGTGCCAGCAGCTTAGGGCATAGGACTAACTACGAGCAGTACTTC.

A single count supports this clone. The chain is built from TRBV5-6 and TRBJ1-2, with 9 bases lining up with TRBD1. The CDR3 spans 16 residues. The germline CDR1 and CDR2 sequences are SGHDT and YYEEEE. Unmatched junction bases numbered 10, after V lost 3 bases and J lost 4 bases. The CDR3 nucleotides read TGTGCCAGCAGCTCCATAACAGGGGGCGGCGGCTATGGCTACACCTTC. Translation gives CASSSITGGGGYGYTF.

Concerning this clone itself: Other DNA variants within this sample encode the same CDR3. This sequence joins TRBV12-3 or TRBV12-4 and TRBJ1-5, with a tentative D call TRBD1 (5 bases). The CDR3 consists of 13 residues. V lost 5 bases and J 7 bases, leaving 12 bases between the germline ends. CDR3 nucleotide sequence: TGTGCCAGCAGTCCCGGGGGGATCCAGCCCCAGCATTTT. Amino acids: CASSPGGIQPQHF.

The chain has TRBV10-3 and TRBJ1-2, with 7 nucleotides matching TRBD1. CDR1 ENHRY and CDR2 SYGVKD come from the germline V gene. V gave up 3 bases and J gave up 6 bases; unmatched junction bases: 4. The CDR3 contains 13 residues. Written as DNA, the CDR3 is TGTGCCATCAGTGAAGGGCAGGGGGATGGCTACACCTTC. This codes for CAISEGQGDGYTF.

This clone showed up just once. This chain connects TRBV6-5 to TRBJ1-1; D unresolved. The CDR3 is 13 amino acids. With 5 bases removed from V and 4 bases from J, the gap between germline ends came to 11 bases. Germline lookup yields CDR1 MNHEY and CDR2 SVGAGI. CDR3 bases: TGTGCCAGCAGTCTGCCGGGAGGCACTGAAGCTTTCTTT. This codes for CASSLPGGTEAFF.

The DNA for the CDR3 is TGTGCCAGCAGCTGGCCCTCTCTCTGGGGCTACACCTTC. Translation: CASSWPSLWGYTF. The chain employs TRBV11-3 and TRBJ1-2; D remains unclear. Trimming shortened V by 4 bases and J by 8 bases, and 14 bases separated the two germline ends. The CDR3 has 13 amino acids. CDR1 and CDR2 (germline): SGHNT, YENEEA.

CDR3 region: CASSHGFGVVNTEAFF. CDR3 sequence (DNA): TGTGCCAGCAGCCATGGATTCGGGGTCGTAAACACTGAAGCTTTCTTT. The V and J genes are TRBV3-1 (or the pseudogene TRBV3-2) and TRBJ1-1; D not certain. The CDR3 extends over 16 amino acids. CDR1 LGHDT and CDR2 YNNKEL come from the germline V gene (reference sequence). V lost 3 bases to trimming and J lost 2 bases, with 16 bases between them.

The chain uses TRBV29-1 and TRBJ1-1; 8 bases align to TRBD1. The CDR3 has 15 residues. Trimming removed 7 bases from V and 2 bases from J; junction bases left unmatched: 12. The germline CDR1 and CDR2 sequences are SQVTM and ANQGSEA. The CDR3 loop is CSAAGTGGRNTEAFF. The CDR3 DNA follows: TGCAGCGCCGCGGGCACAGGGGGGAGAAACACTGAAGCTTTCTTT.

This chain links TRBV28 with TRBJ1-1; D might be TRBD1 (5 bases). This CDR3 region has 13 residues. V lost 2 bases, J lost 5 bases, and 9 bases lay in between. Germline CDR1 is MDHEN and CDR2 is SYDVKM. CDR3 sequence: CASSLTGGTEAFF. In DNA form, the CDR3 reads TGTGCCAGCAGTTTAACAGGTGGGACTGAAGCTTTCTTT. The full variable domain, with the rest looked up from reference TRBV28 and TRBJ1-1, is DVKVTQSSRYLVKRTGEKVFLECVQDMDHENMFWYRQDPGLGLRLIYFSYDVKMKEKGDIPEGYSVSREKKERFSLILESASTNQTSMYLCASSLTGGTEAFFGQGTRLTVV.